This note documents a single T cell receptor (beta chain) sequence. This entry comes from a study of blood T cell repertoires in COVID-19. Study processing details: Researchers report that nucleated cell counts were estimated from reference gene primer amplification. Only in-frame clones appear in the TCRdb table, and some are missing; sequencing was by immunoSEQ multiplex PCR. V, J and clone size are taken as reported in that table, and D and trimming were inferred from the DNA itself. The sample records 85,000 to 120,000 clones, approximately 92% being singletons. This TCR derives from a man aged 18 to 30 with acute or convalescent COVID-19. Input material: peripheral blood.

CDR3 bases: TGTGCCACCCTCCCCCCCGGACAAATCCTATCCGATTCACCCCTCCACTTT. Encoded protein: CATLPPGQILSDSPLHF. This chain connects TRBV6-4 to TRBJ1-6; weak D call: TRBD1 (5 bases). The V end lost 10 bases, the J end lost 8 bases, and 27 bases lay between the germline ends. From germline, CDR1 is MRHNA and CDR2 SNTAGT. The CDR3 consists of 17 residues.